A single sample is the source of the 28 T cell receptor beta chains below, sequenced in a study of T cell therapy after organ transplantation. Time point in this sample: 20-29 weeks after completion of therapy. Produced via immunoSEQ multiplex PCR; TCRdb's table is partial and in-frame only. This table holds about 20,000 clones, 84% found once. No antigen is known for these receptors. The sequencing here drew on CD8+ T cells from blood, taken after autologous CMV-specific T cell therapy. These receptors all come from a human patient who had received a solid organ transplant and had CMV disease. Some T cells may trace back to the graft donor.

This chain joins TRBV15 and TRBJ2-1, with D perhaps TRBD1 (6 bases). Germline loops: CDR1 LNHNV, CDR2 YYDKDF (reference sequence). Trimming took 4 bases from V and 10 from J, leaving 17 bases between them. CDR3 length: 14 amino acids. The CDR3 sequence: CATSTHDLGGEQFF. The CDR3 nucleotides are TGTGCCACCAGCACCCACGACTTAGGGGGAGAGCAGTTCTTC.

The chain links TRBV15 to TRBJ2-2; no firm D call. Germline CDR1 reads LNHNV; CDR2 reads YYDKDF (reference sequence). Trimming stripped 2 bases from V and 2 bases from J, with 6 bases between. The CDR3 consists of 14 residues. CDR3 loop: CATSRSGNTGELFF. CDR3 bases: TGTGCCACCAGCAGATCGGGCAACACCGGGGAGCTGTTTTTT.

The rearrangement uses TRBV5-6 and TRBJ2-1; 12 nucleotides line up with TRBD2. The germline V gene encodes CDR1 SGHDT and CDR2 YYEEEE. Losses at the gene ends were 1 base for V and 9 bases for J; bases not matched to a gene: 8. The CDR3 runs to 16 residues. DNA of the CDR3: TGTGCCAGCAGCTTGTTTCTAGCGGGAGGGTTTGGTGAGCAGTTCTTC. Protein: CASSLFLAGGFGEQFF.

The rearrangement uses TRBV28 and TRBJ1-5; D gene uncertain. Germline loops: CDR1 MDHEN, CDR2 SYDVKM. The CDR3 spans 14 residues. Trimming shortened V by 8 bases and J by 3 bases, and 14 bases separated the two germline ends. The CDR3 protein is CASGEDGYNQPQHF. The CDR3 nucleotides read TGTGCCAGCGGCGAGGACGGTTACAATCAGCCCCAGCATTTT.

CDR3 nucleotide sequence: TGTGCCAGCAGCCCCTGGGTAGCGGGAACCTCCTACGAGCAGTACTTC. This gives the protein CASSPWVAGTSYEQYF. The gene calls are TRBV7-6 and TRBJ2-7; 8 nucleotides agree with TRBD2. This CDR3 comprises 16 residues. J gave up 0 bases and V 5 bases, and 9 bases lay outside the gene matches. Germline V gene data show CDR1 as SGHVS and CDR2 as FNYEAQ.

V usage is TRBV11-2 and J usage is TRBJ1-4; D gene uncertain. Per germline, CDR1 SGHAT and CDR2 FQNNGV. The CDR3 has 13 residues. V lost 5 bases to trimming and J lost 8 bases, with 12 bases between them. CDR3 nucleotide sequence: TGTGCCAGCAGCACCCAGCGCGTAGAAAAACTGTTTTTT. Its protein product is CASSTQRVEKLFF.

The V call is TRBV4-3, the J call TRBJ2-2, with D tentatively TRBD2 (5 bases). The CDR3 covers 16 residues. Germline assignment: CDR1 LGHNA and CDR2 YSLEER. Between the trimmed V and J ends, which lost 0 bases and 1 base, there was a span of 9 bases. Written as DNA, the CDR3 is TGCGCCAGCAGCCAAGATGGGAGTTGGAACACCGGGGAGCTGTTTTTT. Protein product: CASSQDGSWNTGELFF.

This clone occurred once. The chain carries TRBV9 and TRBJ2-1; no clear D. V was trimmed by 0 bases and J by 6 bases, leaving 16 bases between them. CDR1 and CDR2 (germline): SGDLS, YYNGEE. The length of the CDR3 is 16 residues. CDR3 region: CASSVGGTPGGNEQFF. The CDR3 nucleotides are TGTGCCAGCAGCGTAGGGGGAACTCCGGGTGGCAATGAGCAGTTCTTC. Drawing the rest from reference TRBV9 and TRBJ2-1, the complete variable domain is DSGVTQTPKHLITATGQRVTLRCSPRSGDLSVYWYQQSLDQGLQFLIQYYNGEERAKGNILERFSAQQFPDLHSELNLSSLELGDSALYFCASSVGGTPGGNEQFFGPGTRLTVL.

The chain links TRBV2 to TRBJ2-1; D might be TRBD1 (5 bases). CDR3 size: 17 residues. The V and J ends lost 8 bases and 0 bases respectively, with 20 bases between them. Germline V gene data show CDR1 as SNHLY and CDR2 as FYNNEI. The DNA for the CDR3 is TGTGCCAGCGAGGACAAGCTAAATGGGATCTCCTACAATGAGCAGTTCTTC. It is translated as CASEDKLNGISYNEQFF.

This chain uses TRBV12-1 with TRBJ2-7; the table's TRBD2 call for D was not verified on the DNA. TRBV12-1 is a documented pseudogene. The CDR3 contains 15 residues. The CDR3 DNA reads TGTGCCAGCAGCCATACTAGCGGGGGGACCTACGAGCAGTACTTC. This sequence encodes CASSHTSGGTYEQYF.

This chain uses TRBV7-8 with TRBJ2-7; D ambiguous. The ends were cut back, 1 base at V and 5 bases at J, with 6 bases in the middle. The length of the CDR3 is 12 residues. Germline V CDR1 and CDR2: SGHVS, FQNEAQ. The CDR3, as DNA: TGTGCCAGCAGCTTAGGATTCAACGAGCAGTACTTC. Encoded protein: CASSLGFNEQYF. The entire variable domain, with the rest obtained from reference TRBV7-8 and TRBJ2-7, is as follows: GAGVSQSPRYKVAKRGQDVALRCDPISGHVSLFWYQQALGQGPEFLTYFQNEAQLDKSGLPSDRFFAERPEGSVSTLKIQRTQQEDSAVYLCASSLGFNEQYFGPGTRLTVT.

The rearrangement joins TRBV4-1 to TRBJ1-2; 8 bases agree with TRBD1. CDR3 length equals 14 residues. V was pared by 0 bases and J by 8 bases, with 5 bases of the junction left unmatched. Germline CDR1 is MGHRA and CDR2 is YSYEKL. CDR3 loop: CASSQERTGNGYTF. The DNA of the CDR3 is TGCGCCAGCAGCCAAGAACGGACAGGGAACGGCTACACCTTC.

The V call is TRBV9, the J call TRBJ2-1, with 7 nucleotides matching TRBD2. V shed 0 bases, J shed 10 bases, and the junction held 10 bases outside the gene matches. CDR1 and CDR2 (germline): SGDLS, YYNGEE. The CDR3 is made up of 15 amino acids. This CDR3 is CASSVGGLAEFEQFF. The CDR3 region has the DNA TGTGCCAGCAGCGTAGGGGGTCTAGCGGAGTTCGAGCAGTTCTTC. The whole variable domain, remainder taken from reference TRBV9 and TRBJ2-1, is DSGVTQTPKHLITATGQRVTLRCSPRSGDLSVYWYQQSLDQGLQFLIQYYNGEERAKGNILERFSAQQFPDLHSELNLSSLELGDSALYFCASSVGGLAEFEQFFGPGTRLTVL.

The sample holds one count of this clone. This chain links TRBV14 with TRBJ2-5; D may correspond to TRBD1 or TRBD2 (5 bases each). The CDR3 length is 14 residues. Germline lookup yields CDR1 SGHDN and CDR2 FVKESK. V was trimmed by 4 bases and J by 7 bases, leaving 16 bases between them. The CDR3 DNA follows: TGTGCCAGCAGCCGAAGAGGGACGGGCCGGACCCAGTACTTC. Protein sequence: CASSRRGTGRTQYF.

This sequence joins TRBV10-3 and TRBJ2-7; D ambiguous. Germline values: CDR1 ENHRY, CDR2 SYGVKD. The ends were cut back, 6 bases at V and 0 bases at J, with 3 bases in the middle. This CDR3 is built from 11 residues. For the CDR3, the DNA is TGTGCCATCAGCAGCTCCTACGAGCAGTACTTC. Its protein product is CAISSSYEQYF.

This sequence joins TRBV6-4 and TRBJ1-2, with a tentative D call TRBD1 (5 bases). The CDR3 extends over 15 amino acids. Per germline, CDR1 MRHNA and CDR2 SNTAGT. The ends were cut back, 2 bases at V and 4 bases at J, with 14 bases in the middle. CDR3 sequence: CASSDTRQPPYGYTF. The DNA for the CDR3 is TGTGCCAGCAGTGACACCAGACAGCCACCCTATGGCTACACCTTC.

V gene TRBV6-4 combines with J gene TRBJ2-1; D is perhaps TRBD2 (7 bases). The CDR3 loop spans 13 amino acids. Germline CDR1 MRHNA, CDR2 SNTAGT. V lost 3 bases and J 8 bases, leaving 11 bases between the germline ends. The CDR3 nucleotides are TGTGCCAGCAGTGAAGGGGGGGAGGATGAGCAGTTCTTC. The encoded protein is CASSEGGEDEQFF.

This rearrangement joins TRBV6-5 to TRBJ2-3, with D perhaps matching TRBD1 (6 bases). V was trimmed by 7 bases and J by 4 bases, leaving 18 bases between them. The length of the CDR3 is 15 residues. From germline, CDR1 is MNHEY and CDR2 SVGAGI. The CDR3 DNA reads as TGTGCCAGCAACCAACCTACGAACAGGGCAGATACGCAGTATTTT. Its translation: CASNQPTNRADTQYF.

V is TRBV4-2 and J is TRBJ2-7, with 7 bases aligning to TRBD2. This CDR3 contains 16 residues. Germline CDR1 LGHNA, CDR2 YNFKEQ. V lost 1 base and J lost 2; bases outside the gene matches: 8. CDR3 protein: CASSQAGLGVTYEQYF. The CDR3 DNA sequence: TGTGCCAGCAGCCAAGCCGGACTAGGGGTTACCTACGAGCAGTACTTC.

The CDR3 DNA reads TGTGCCAGTGGGTGGGGAAGCAATCAGCCCCAGCATTTT. Amino acids: CASGWGSNQPQHF. The rearrangement joins TRBV19 to TRBJ1-5; D gene ambiguous. CDR1 LNHDA and CDR2 SQIVND come from the germline V gene (reference sequence). The CDR3 length is 13 residues. V lost 8 bases and J 1 base, leaving 9 bases between the germline ends.

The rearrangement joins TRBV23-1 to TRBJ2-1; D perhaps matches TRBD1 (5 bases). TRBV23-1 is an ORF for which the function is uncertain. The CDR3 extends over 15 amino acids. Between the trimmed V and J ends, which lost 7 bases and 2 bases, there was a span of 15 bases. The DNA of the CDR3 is TGCGCCAGCACCAAAGAAGGGGCTACCTACAATGAGCAGTTCTTC. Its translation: CASTKEGATYNEQFF.

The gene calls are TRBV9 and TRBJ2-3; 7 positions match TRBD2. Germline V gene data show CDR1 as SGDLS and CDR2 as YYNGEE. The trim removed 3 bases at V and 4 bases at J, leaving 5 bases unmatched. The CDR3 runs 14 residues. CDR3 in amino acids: CASSAGTTPDTQYF. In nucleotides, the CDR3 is TGTGCCAGCAGCGCCGGGACTACACCAGATACGCAGTATTTT. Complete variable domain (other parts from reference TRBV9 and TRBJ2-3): DSGVTQTPKHLITATGQRVTLRCSPRSGDLSVYWYQQSLDQGLQFLIQYYNGEERAKGNILERFSAQQFPDLHSELNLSSLELGDSALYFCASSAGTTPDTQYFGPGTRLTVL.

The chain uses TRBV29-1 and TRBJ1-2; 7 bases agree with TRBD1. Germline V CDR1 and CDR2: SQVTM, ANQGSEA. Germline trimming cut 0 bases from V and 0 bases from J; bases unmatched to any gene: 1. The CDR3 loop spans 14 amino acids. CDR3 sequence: CSVEEQGPNYGYTF. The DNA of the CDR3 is TGCAGCGTTGAAGAACAGGGGCCTAACTATGGCTACACCTTC.

Here the CDR3 DNA reads TGCGCCAGCAGAAAAAGCAAGCCGGGACAGCAAAAAGGCTACACCTTC. Its translation: CASRKSKPGQQKGYTF. The rearrangement joins TRBV10-1 to TRBJ1-2; 7 nucleotides match TRBD1. Germline trimming cut 6 bases from V and 8 bases from J; bases unmatched to any gene: 18. Germline V CDR1 and CDR2: WNHNN, SYGVQD (reference sequence). CDR3 length: 16 amino acids.

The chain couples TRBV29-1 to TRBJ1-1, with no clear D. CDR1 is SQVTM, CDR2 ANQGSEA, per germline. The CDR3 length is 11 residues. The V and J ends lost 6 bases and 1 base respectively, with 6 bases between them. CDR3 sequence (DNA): TGCAGCGTGCAACCGAACACTGAAGCTTTCTTT. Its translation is CSVQPNTEAFF.

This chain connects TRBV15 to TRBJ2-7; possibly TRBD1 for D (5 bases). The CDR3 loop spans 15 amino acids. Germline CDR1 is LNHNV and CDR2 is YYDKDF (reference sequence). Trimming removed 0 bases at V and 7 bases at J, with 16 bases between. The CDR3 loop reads CATSRERGQLGEQYF. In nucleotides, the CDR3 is TGTGCCACCAGCAGAGAAAGGGGCCAACTGGGGGAGCAGTACTTC.

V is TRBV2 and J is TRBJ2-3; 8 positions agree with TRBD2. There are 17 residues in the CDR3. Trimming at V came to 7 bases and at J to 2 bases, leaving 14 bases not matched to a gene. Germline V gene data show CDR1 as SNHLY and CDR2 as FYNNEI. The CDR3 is CASIPFASGLHTDTQYF. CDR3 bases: TGTGCCAGCATCCCCTTCGCTAGCGGGTTACACACAGATACGCAGTATTTT.

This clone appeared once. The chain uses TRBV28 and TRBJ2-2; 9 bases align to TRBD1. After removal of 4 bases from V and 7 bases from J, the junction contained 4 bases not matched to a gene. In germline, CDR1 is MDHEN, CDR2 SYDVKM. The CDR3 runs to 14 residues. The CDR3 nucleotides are TGTGCCAGCAGTTGGACAGGGGTTGGCGGGGAGCTGTTTTTT. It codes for CASSWTGVGGELFF.